The clone carrying this T cell receptor beta chain came up many times. Sequencing ends 3 residues short of the CDR3 end; the germline J gene provides the rest. Distinct nucleotide sequences in the sample also encode this CDR3. This sample is drawn from a study of T cell clonality in common variable immunodeficiency. Germline V gene lookup returns CDR1 MGHRA and CDR2 YSYEKL. The CDR3 consists of 16 residues. Trimming took 1 base from V and 2 from J, leaving 13 bases between them. The protocol was immunoSEQ multiplex PCR, while the TCRdb copy is restricted to in-frame clones and leaves out a portion. The specimen has under 40,000 clones, none found just once.

This chain uses TRBV4-1 with TRBJ2-3; D might be TRBD1 (5 bases). This clonotype originated in a person aged 18-69 years in good health. Sequenced material: peripheral blood mononuclear cells. CDR3 sequence reads: CASSQVTGEDTDTQYF. The CDR3 bases that were read are TGCGCCAGCAGCCAAGTTACAGGAGAGGACACAGATACG.